These T cell receptor beta chains were read from a single sample in a study of blood T cell repertoires in COVID-19. Sequencing used immunoSEQ multiplex PCR; TCRdb keeps in-frame clones, though not all of them. The table lists 300,000 to 350,000 clones, roughly 90% of them singletons, with under 5% in the top ten. The material sequenced was peripheral blood. The origin of the receptors is a woman between 55 and 75 years old with COVID-19, enrolled during active disease. Each CDR3 is given with its conserved first and last residue. Each record gives: CDR3 length, clone size, V gene, D gene, J gene, CDR3 protein, CDR3 DNA. A D gene is named only where the DNA matches it firmly. Clone size appears in some rows only: once, few, many, or a class for an expanded clone.

len: 17
abundance: .
v_gene: TRBV13
d_gene: TRBD1
j_gene: TRBJ2-1
CDR3aa: CASSLPAGTGFWNEQFF
CDR3nt: TGTGCCAGCAGCCTCCCGGCCGGGACAGGGTTTTGGAATGAGCAGTTCTTC

len: 12
abundance: .
v_gene: TRBV10-3
d_gene: .
j_gene: TRBJ2-7
CDR3aa: CAISGQGGEQYF
CDR3nt: TGTGCCATCAGTGGACAGGGAGGCGAGCAGTACTTC

len: 15
abundance: .
v_gene: TRBV6-6
d_gene: TRBD1
j_gene: TRBJ2-2
CDR3aa: CASSKGTANTGELFF
CDR3nt: TGTGCCAGCAGTAAAGGGACAGCGAACACCGGGGAGCTGTTTTTT

len: 16
abundance: .
v_gene: TRBV4-1
d_gene: .
j_gene: TRBJ2-1
CDR3aa: CASSQESPRHLNEQFF
CDR3nt: TGCGCCAGCAGCCAAGAGAGCCCCCGCCACCTCAATGAGCAGTTCTTC

len: 13
abundance: .
v_gene: TRBV29-1
d_gene: .
j_gene: TRBJ1-2
CDR3aa: CSVVSAETYGYTF
CDR3nt: TGCAGCGTTGTGTCGGCAGAGACTTATGGCTACACCTTC

len: 13
abundance: .
v_gene: TRBV7-2
d_gene: .
j_gene: TRBJ2-7
CDR3aa: CASSRGYSYEQYF
CDR3nt: TGTGCCAGCAGTCGCGGCTACTCCTACGAGCAGTACTTC

len: 15
abundance: once
v_gene: TRBV7-2
d_gene: .
j_gene: TRBJ2-7
CDR3aa: CASSSRWGPTYEQYF
CDR3nt: TGTGCCAGCAGCTCTAGGTGGGGCCCCACCTACGAGCAGTACTTC

len: 18
abundance: once
v_gene: TRBV6-2/TRBV6-3
d_gene: TRBD2
j_gene: TRBJ2-1
CDR3aa: CASSYSRKGLGSYNEQFF
CDR3nt: TGTGCCAGCAGTTACTCGAGAAAGGGACTAGGGAGTTACAATGAGCAGTTCTTC

len: 17
abundance: .
v_gene: TRBV18
d_gene: TRBD1
j_gene: TRBJ1-6
CDR3aa: CASSPLLNRDRGSPLHF
CDR3nt: TGTGCCAGCTCACCATTGCTTAACCGGGACAGGGGATCACCCCTCCACTTT

len: 14
abundance: .
v_gene: TRBV5-1
d_gene: TRBD2
j_gene: TRBJ2-7
CDR3aa: CASSSRGGPYEQYF
CDR3nt: TGCGCCAGCAGCTCCCGGGGGGGTCCTTACGAGCAGTACTTC

len: 12
abundance: once
v_gene: TRBV7-9
d_gene: .
j_gene: TRBJ2-7
CDR3aa: CASSQNSYEQYF
CDR3nt: TGTGCCAGCAGCCAGAACTCCTACGAGCAGTACTTC

len: 12
abundance: .
v_gene: TRBV2
d_gene: .
j_gene: TRBJ2-3
CDR3aa: CASMVGTDTQYF
CDR3nt: TGTGCCAGCATGGTAGGCACAGATACGCAGTATTTT

len: 14
abundance: few
v_gene: TRBV5-1
d_gene: .
j_gene: TRBJ1-1
CDR3aa: CASKYSTGNTEAFF
CDR3nt: TGCGCCAGCAAATACTCTACAGGGAACACTGAAGCTTTCTTT

len: 14
abundance: once
v_gene: TRBV28
d_gene: .
j_gene: TRBJ1-4
CDR3aa: CASSFAGGNEKLFF
CDR3nt: TGTGCCAGCAGTTTTGCCGGGGGAAATGAAAAACTGTTTTTT

len: 15
abundance: .
v_gene: TRBV7-3
d_gene: .
j_gene: TRBJ2-1
CDR3aa: CASSPERATYNEQFF
CDR3nt: TGTGCCAGCAGCCCAGAGCGGGCCACTTACAATGAGCAGTTCTTC

len: 16
abundance: .
v_gene: TRBV19
d_gene: .
j_gene: TRBJ2-7
CDR3aa: CASSSRGQKTSYEQYF
CDR3nt: TGTGCCAGTAGTTCACGGGGACAAAAAACGTCCTACGAGCAGTACTTC

len: 12
abundance: .
v_gene: TRBV11-3
d_gene: .
j_gene: TRBJ1-1
CDR3aa: CARLPRGTEAFF
CDR3nt: TGTGCCAGACTGCCCCGGGGCACTGAAGCTTTCTTT

len: 12
abundance: .
v_gene: TRBV19
d_gene: TRBD1
j_gene: TRBJ2-7
CDR3aa: CASTAGGYEQYF
CDR3nt: TGTGCCAGTACGGCAGGGGGCTACGAGCAGTACTTC

len: 14
abundance: .
v_gene: TRBV3-1/TRBV3-2
d_gene: .
j_gene: TRBJ2-3
CDR3aa: CASSRQLSTDTQYF
CDR3nt: TGTGCCAGCAGTAGACAGTTAAGCACAGATACGCAGTATTTT

len: 14
abundance: .
v_gene: TRBV11-2
d_gene: TRBD1
j_gene: TRBJ1-1
CDR3aa: CASSLSTGGTEAFF
CDR3nt: TGTGCCAGCAGCTTATCGACAGGGGGCACTGAAGCTTTCTTT

len: 16
abundance: .
v_gene: TRBV28
d_gene: .
j_gene: TRBJ2-5
CDR3aa: CASSTTRDRNQETQYF
CDR3nt: TGTGCCAGCAGTACGACGAGAGACAGGAATCAAGAGACCCAGTACTTC

len: 14
abundance: .
v_gene: TRBV13
d_gene: .
j_gene: TRBJ2-5
CDR3aa: CASSTWTDQETQYF
CDR3nt: TGTGCCAGCAGCACCTGGACAGATCAAGAGACCCAGTACTTC

len: 14
abundance: .
v_gene: TRBV7-3
d_gene: TRBD2
j_gene: TRBJ2-3
CDR3aa: CASSRDPGRDTQYF
CDR3nt: TGTGCCAGCAGCCGGGACCCCGGGAGGGATACGCAGTATTTT

len: 13
abundance: once
v_gene: TRBV28
d_gene: TRBD1
j_gene: TRBJ1-2
CDR3aa: CASSPGTGYGYTF
CDR3nt: TGTGCCAGCAGCCCCGGGACAGGATATGGCTACACCTTC

len: 16
abundance: .
v_gene: TRBV30
d_gene: TRBD1
j_gene: TRBJ1-6
CDR3aa: CAWSTPGQGFSSPLHF
CDR3nt: TGTGCCTGGAGTACCCCGGGACAGGGGTTCAGTTCACCCCTCCACTTT

len: 13
abundance: .
v_gene: TRBV18
d_gene: .
j_gene: TRBJ1-1
CDR3aa: CASSRWGDTEAFF
CDR3nt: TGTGCCAGCTCAAGATGGGGGGACACTGAAGCTTTCTTT

len: 17
abundance: .
v_gene: TRBV18
d_gene: .
j_gene: TRBJ1-5
CDR3aa: CASSHDTGPRGNQPQHF
CDR3nt: TGTGCCAGCTCACACGATACAGGTCCCAGGGGCAATCAGCCCCAGCATTTT

len: 13
abundance: few
v_gene: TRBV12-3/TRBV12-4
d_gene: .
j_gene: TRBJ1-2
CDR3aa: CASSVTAYYGYTF
CDR3nt: TGTGCCAGCAGTGTGACAGCTTACTATGGCTACACCTTC

len: 15
abundance: .
v_gene: TRBV5-6
d_gene: TRBD1
j_gene: TRBJ1-5
CDR3aa: CASSYRGPLNQPQHF
CDR3nt: TGTGCCAGCAGCTACAGGGGCCCTCTGAATCAGCCCCAGCATTTT

len: 15
abundance: once
v_gene: TRBV14
d_gene: .
j_gene: TRBJ2-3
CDR3aa: CASSRLTTPTDTQYF
CDR3nt: TGTGCCAGCAGCCGTCTGACTACCCCCACAGATACGCAGTATTTT

len: 15
abundance: .
v_gene: TRBV6-4
d_gene: .
j_gene: TRBJ1-5
CDR3aa: CASSDQAGVGQPQHF
CDR3nt: TGTGCCAGCAGTGACCAAGCCGGAGTTGGTCAGCCCCAGCATTTT

len: 16
abundance: .
v_gene: TRBV5-1
d_gene: TRBD1
j_gene: TRBJ2-1
CDR3aa: CASSTGGAGSYNEQFF
CDR3nt: TGCGCCAGCAGTACAGGGGGCGCGGGCTCCTACAATGAGCAGTTCTTC

len: 16
abundance: .
v_gene: TRBV3-1/TRBV3-2
d_gene: .
j_gene: TRBJ1-4
CDR3aa: CASSQTWGGANEKLFF
CDR3nt: TGTGCCAGCAGCCAGACGTGGGGGGGGGCAAATGAAAAACTGTTTTTT

len: 18
abundance: .
v_gene: TRBV24-1
d_gene: TRBD2
j_gene: TRBJ2-3
CDR3aa: CATSDRTGTSGRTDTQYF
CDR3nt: TGTGCCACCAGTGACCGGACCGGGACTAGCGGACGCACAGATACGCAGTATTTT

len: 18
abundance: .
v_gene: TRBV5-1
d_gene: TRBD2
j_gene: TRBJ2-3
CDR3aa: CASSPGNSGGISTDTQYF
CDR3nt: TGCGCCAGCAGTCCCGGAAATAGCGGGGGGATAAGCACAGATACGCAGTATTTT

len: 13
abundance: .
v_gene: TRBV27
d_gene: TRBD1
j_gene: TRBJ1-2
CDR3aa: CASSPTGGYGYTF
CDR3nt: TGTGCCAGCAGCCCGACAGGGGGATATGGCTACACCTTC

len: 15
abundance: .
v_gene: TRBV5-5
d_gene: .
j_gene: TRBJ1-1
CDR3aa: CASSATGTSNTEAFF
CDR3nt: TGTGCCAGCAGCGCAACCGGGACTTCGAACACTGAAGCTTTCTTT

len: 13
abundance: .
v_gene: TRBV6-1
d_gene: .
j_gene: TRBJ1-1
CDR3aa: CASSETLNTEAFF
CDR3nt: TGTGCCAGCAGTGAAACATTGAACACTGAAGCTTTCTTT

len: 13
abundance: .
v_gene: TRBV7-9
d_gene: .
j_gene: TRBJ2-7
CDR3aa: CASSLGQIYEQYF
CDR3nt: TGTGCCAGCAGCCTTGGACAGATCTACGAGCAGTACTTC

len: 14
abundance: .
v_gene: TRBV6-5
d_gene: .
j_gene: TRBJ1-5
CDR3aa: CASSYNRDGQPQHF
CDR3nt: TGTGCCAGCAGTTACAACAGGGACGGTCAGCCCCAGCATTTT

len: 14
abundance: .
v_gene: TRBV5-1
d_gene: TRBD2
j_gene: TRBJ2-1
CDR3aa: CASSPGGSDNEQFF
CDR3nt: TGCGCCAGCAGCCCGGGGGGGTCGGACAATGAGCAGTTCTTC

len: 15
abundance: once
v_gene: TRBV11-1
d_gene: .
j_gene: TRBJ1-1
CDR3aa: CASSLTQGSDTEAFF
CDR3nt: TGTGCCAGCAGCCTCACACAGGGTAGCGACACTGAAGCTTTCTTT

len: 15
abundance: .
v_gene: TRBV5-4
d_gene: TRBD1
j_gene: TRBJ1-1
CDR3aa: CASSSGTGLNTEAFF
CDR3nt: TGTGCCAGCAGCTCCGGGACAGGGTTGAACACTGAAGCTTTCTTT

len: 13
abundance: once
v_gene: TRBV9
d_gene: TRBD1
j_gene: TRBJ2-5
CDR3aa: CASSGRDRQTQYF
CDR3nt: TGTGCCAGCAGCGGACGGGACAGACAGACCCAGTACTTC

len: 16
abundance: .
v_gene: TRBV18
d_gene: TRBD2
j_gene: TRBJ2-7
CDR3aa: CASSPRVAGPSYEQYF
CDR3nt: TGTGCCAGCTCACCACGGGTAGCGGGGCCTTCCTACGAGCAGTACTTC

len: 14
abundance: .
v_gene: TRBV27
d_gene: .
j_gene: TRBJ2-1
CDR3aa: CASSFRRGSHEQFF
CDR3nt: TGTGCCAGCAGTTTTCGTAGGGGGTCACATGAGCAGTTCTTC

len: 17
abundance: .
v_gene: TRBV9
d_gene: .
j_gene: TRBJ2-3
CDR3aa: CASSQRGGELGADTQYF
CDR3nt: TGTGCCAGCAGCCAAAGGGGGGGGGAATTGGGCGCAGATACGCAGTATTTT

len: 14
abundance: .
v_gene: TRBV6-6
d_gene: .
j_gene: TRBJ2-3
CDR3aa: CASRLRQGSDTQYF
CDR3nt: TGTGCCAGCAGACTTAGGCAGGGATCGGATACGCAGTATTTT

len: 15
abundance: .
v_gene: TRBV5-1
d_gene: .
j_gene: TRBJ2-3
CDR3aa: CASSLELQRTDTQYF
CDR3nt: TGCGCCAGCAGCTTGGAGTTACAACGCACAGATACGCAGTATTTT

len: 14
abundance: .
v_gene: TRBV6-5
d_gene: TRBD1
j_gene: TRBJ1-6
CDR3aa: CASSLGQGNSPLHF
CDR3nt: TGTGCCAGCAGTCTGGGACAGGGTAACTCACCCCTCCACTTT

len: 12
abundance: .
v_gene: TRBV12-3/TRBV12-4
d_gene: .
j_gene: TRBJ2-7
CDR3aa: CASSLRYRDFYF
CDR3nt: TGTGCCAGCAGTTTAAGGTACCGGGACTTTTACTTC

len: 13
abundance: few
v_gene: TRBV3-1/TRBV3-2
d_gene: .
j_gene: TRBJ2-3
CDR3aa: CASGGASTDTQYF
CDR3nt: TGTGCCAGCGGAGGTGCTAGCACAGATACGCAGTATTTT

len: 15
abundance: .
v_gene: TRBV5-1
d_gene: .
j_gene: TRBJ1-2
CDR3aa: CASSLSGQPNYGYTF
CDR3nt: TGCGCCAGCAGCTTGTCAGGACAGCCAAACTATGGCTACACCTTC

len: 11
abundance: .
v_gene: TRBV12-5
d_gene: .
j_gene: TRBJ2-3
CDR3aa: CASALTDTQYF
CDR3nt: TGTGCTAGTGCCCTCACAGATACGCAGTATTTT

len: 15
abundance: .
v_gene: TRBV18
d_gene: TRBD1
j_gene: TRBJ1-5
CDR3aa: CASSPLDRGLQPQHF
CDR3nt: TGTGCCAGCTCACCCTTGGACAGGGGGCTTCAGCCCCAGCATTTT

len: 15
abundance: once
v_gene: TRBV6-1
d_gene: .
j_gene: TRBJ1-6
CDR3aa: CASAPLPAGNSPLHF
CDR3nt: TGTGCCAGCGCACCCCTCCCCGCGGGGAATTCACCCCTCCACTTT

len: 14
abundance: few
v_gene: TRBV2
d_gene: .
j_gene: TRBJ1-5
CDR3aa: CASSVRRSNQPQHF
CDR3nt: TGTGCCAGCAGTGTAAGGAGGAGCAATCAGCCCCAGCATTTT

len: 14
abundance: .
v_gene: TRBV6-5
d_gene: TRBD2
j_gene: TRBJ2-7
CDR3aa: CASQSGAISYEQYF
CDR3nt: TGTGCCAGTCAAAGCGGGGCCATTTCCTACGAGCAGTACTTC

len: 13
abundance: .
v_gene: TRBV6-1
d_gene: .
j_gene: TRBJ1-2
CDR3aa: CASSSDRGNGYTF
CDR3nt: TGTGCCAGCAGTTCGGACCGGGGGAATGGCTACACCTTC